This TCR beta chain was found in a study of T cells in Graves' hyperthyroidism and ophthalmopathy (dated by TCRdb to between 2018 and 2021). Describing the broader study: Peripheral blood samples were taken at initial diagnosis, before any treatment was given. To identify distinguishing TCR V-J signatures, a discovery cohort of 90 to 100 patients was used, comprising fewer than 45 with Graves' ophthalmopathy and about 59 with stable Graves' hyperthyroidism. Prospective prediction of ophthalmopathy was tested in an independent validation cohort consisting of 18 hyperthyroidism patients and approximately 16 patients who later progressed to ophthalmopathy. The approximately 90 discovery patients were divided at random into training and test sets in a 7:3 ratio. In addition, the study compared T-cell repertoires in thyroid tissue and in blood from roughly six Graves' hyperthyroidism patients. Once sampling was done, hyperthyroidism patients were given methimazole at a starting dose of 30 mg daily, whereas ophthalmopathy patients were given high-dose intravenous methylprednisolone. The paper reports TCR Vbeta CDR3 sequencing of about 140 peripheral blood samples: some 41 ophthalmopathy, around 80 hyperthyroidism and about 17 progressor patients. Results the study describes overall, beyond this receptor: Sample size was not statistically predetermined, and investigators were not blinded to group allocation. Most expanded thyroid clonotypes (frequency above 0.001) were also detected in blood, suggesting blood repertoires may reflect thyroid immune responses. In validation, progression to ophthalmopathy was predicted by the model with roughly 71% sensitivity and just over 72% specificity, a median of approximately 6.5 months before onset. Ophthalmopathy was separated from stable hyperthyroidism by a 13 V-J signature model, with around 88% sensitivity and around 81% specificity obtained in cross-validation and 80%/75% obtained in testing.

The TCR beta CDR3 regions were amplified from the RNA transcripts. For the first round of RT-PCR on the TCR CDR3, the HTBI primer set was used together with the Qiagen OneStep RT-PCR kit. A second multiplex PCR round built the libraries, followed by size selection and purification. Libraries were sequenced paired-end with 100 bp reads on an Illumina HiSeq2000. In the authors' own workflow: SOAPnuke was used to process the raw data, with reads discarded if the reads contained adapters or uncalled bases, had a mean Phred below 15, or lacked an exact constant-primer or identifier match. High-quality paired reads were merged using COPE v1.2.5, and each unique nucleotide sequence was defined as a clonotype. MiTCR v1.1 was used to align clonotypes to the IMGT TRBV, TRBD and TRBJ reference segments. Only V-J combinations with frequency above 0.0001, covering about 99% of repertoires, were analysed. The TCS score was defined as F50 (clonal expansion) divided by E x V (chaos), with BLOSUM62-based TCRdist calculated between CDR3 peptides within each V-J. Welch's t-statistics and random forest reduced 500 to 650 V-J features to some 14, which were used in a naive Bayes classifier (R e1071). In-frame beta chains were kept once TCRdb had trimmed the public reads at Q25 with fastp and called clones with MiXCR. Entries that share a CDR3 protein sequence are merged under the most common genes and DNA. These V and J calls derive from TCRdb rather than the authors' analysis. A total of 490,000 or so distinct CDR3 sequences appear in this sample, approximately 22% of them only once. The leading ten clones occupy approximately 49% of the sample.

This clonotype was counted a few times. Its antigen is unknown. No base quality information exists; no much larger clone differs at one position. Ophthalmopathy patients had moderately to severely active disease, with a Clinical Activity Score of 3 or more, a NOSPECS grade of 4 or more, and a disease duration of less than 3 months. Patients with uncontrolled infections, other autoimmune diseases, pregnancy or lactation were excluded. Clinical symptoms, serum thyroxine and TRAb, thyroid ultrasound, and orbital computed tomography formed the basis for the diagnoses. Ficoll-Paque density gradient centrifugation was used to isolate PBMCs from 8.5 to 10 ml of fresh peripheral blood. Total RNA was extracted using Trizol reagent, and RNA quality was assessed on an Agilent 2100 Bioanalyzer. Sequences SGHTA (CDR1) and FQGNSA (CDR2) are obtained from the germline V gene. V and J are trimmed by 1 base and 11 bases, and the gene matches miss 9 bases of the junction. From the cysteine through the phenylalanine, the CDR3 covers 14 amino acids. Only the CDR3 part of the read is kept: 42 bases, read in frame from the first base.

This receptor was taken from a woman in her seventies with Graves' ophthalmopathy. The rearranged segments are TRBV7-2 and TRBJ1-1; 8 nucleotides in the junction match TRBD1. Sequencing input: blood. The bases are TGTGCCAGCAGCTTAGGACAGGGGCCGGTTGGCGCTTTCTTT. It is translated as CASSLGQGPVGAFF.